What follows are 23 T cell receptor beta chains derived from one specimen sequenced in a study of blood T cell repertoires in COVID-19. Using immunoSEQ multiplex PCR, the repertoire was profiled, and TCRdb retains in-frame clones only, with some absent. The sample yields approximately 240,000 clones, around 83% seen once. Sequenced: peripheral blood. All receptors derive from a woman aged 40-49 years who had recovered from COVID-19.

This sequence joins TRBV18 and TRBJ2-7; tentative D call: TRBD2 (6 bases). The V gene's germline CDR1 is KGHSH and CDR2 LQKENI. Trimming took off 1 base at V and 0 bases at J, with 10 bases between the two ends. The CDR3 is 15 residues long. CDR3 sequence reads: CASSPLSGSSYEQYF. In DNA, the CDR3 is TGTGCCAGCTCACCACTTAGCGGTAGCTCCTACGAGCAGTACTTC.

The chain joins TRBV2 to TRBJ1-2; 7 positions agree with TRBD1. Per the germline V gene, CDR1 is SNHLY and CDR2 is FYNNEI. V lost 4 bases, J lost 5 bases, and 1 base stayed unmatched. The CDR3 length is 12 residues. CDR3: CASSVQGYGYTF. For the CDR3, the DNA is TGTGCCAGCAGTGTACAGGGGTATGGCTACACCTTC.

The count of this clone is one. The chain joins TRBV6-4 to TRBJ2-6; D gene ambiguous. V lost 2 bases, J lost 0 bases, and 14 bases lay in between. Germline V gene sequence: CDR1 MRHNA, CDR2 SNTAGT. This CDR3 has 18 amino acids. CDR3 coding DNA: TGTGCCAGCAGTGACCGACATTCCTTTAGCTCTGGGGCCAACGTCCTGACTTTC. Protein: CASSDRHSFSSGANVLTF.

The chain employs TRBV6-6 and TRBJ1-1; D gene uncertain. Per the germline V gene, CDR1 is MNHNY and CDR2 is SVGAGI (reference sequence). This CDR3 has 14 amino acids. With 5 bases removed from V and 1 base from J, the gap between germline ends came to 11 bases. The CDR3 DNA is TGTGCCAGCAGTCCCCCTGAGGGGAACACTGAAGCTTTCTTT. Protein product: CASSPPEGNTEAFF.

This clone has just a few counts. This chain uses TRBV4-3 with TRBJ1-1; possible D gene TRBD1, 5 bases. Germline V lookup: CDR1 LGHNA, CDR2 YSLEER. The CDR3 loop spans 17 amino acids. Trimming cost V 1 base and J 6 bases, with 21 bases left between them. DNA of the CDR3: TGCGCCAGCAGCCAAGGGTCAGGGATTAGAGGAATACCTGAAGCTTTCTTT. It specifies CASSQGSGIRGIPEAFF.

The chain is built from TRBV7-3 and TRBJ1-2; no clear D. CDR3 length equals 15 residues. The V gene lost 6 bases and the J gene lost 8 bases, with 22 bases spanning the gap. CDR1 SGHTA and CDR2 FQGTGA come from the germline V gene. The CDR3 DNA is TGTGCCAGCAGTCGAGGAGTGTCCCTCCAAAGGGGCTACACCTTC. This gives the protein CASSRGVSLQRGYTF.

The chain has TRBV19 and TRBJ2-3, with 7 positions matching TRBD1. With V trimmed by 3 bases and J by 3 bases, 12 bases remained unmatched. The length of the CDR3 is 17 residues. Germline V gene sequence: CDR1 LNHDA, CDR2 SQIVND (reference sequence). CDR3: CASSIPGIGGGTDTQYF. In DNA, the CDR3 is TGTGCCAGTAGTATTCCCGGGATAGGGGGCGGAACAGATACGCAGTATTTT.

The chain carries TRBV5-1 and TRBJ2-2; 9 bases align to TRBD1. Germline V gene lookup returns CDR1 SGHRS and CDR2 YFSETQ. V lost 5 bases, J lost 4 bases, and 3 bases stayed unmatched. This CDR3 has 14 residues. The CDR3 DNA reads TGCGCCAGCAGGGGGGACAGGGTCACCGGGGAGCTGTTTTTT. The encoded protein is CASRGDRVTGELFF.

This clone came up once. The chain links TRBV18 to TRBJ2-3; possibly TRBD2 for D (6 bases). Germline V gene data show CDR1 as KGHSH and CDR2 as LQKENI. V lost 6 bases and J lost 2, with 18 bases in between. This CDR3 is built from 16 residues. The CDR3: CASSSAGGTYTDTQYF. The CDR3 region has the DNA TGTGCCAGCTCCTCTGCCGGGGGAACCTACACAGATACGCAGTATTTT.

This rearrangement joins TRBV7-8 to TRBJ1-2; no definite D call. Germline V gene lookup returns CDR1 SGHVS and CDR2 FQNEAQ. The CDR3 is made up of 15 amino acids. Trimming shortened V by 4 bases and J by 12 bases, and 24 bases separated the two germline ends. In nucleotides, the CDR3 is TGTGCCAGCAGCTCCCGGGATCTTTTACGAGAGGGAAACACCTTC. Amino acids: CASSSRDLLREGNTF.

The CDR3 coding sequence is TGTGCCAGCAGTTCCGTCGGGACAGGGGCCCGCGAGCAGTACTTC. Translating gives CASSSVGTGAREQYF. This chain links TRBV28 with TRBJ2-7; TRBD1 agrees at 10 bases. CDR1 and CDR2 from the germline V gene are MDHEN and SYDVKM. The CDR3 is 15 residues long. Losses at the gene ends were 4 bases for V and 6 bases for J; bases not matched to a gene: 9.

V and J are TRBV6-5 and TRBJ2-3, with 7 bases matching TRBD2. The CDR3 consists of 14 residues. The J segment lost 2 bases and the V segment lost 5 bases, leaving 4 bases of the junction unmatched. Germline CDR1 and CDR2: MNHEY and SVGAGI. This chain's CDR3 is CASSKTSPTDTQYF. In DNA form, the CDR3 reads TGTGCCAGCAGTAAGACTAGCCCCACAGATACGCAGTATTTT.

The chain employs TRBV2 and TRBJ2-5; D perhaps matches TRBD2 (7 bases). This CDR3 is built from 14 residues. Germline CDR1 reads SNHLY; CDR2 reads FYNNEI. V was pared by 4 bases and J by 6 bases, with 15 bases between. The CDR3 sequence is CASSGGGPTKTQYF. The CDR3 bases are TGTGCCAGCAGTGGGGGGGGGCCGACGAAGACCCAGTACTTC.

Points on this clone: At one boundary the junction diverges from the germline segment, which might be a read error. The rearrangement joins TRBV28 to TRBJ1-2; D uncertain. Germline assignment: CDR1 MDHEN and CDR2 SYDVKM. CDR3 length: 11 amino acids. The CDR3 loop is CASGLPGGYTF. CDR3 nucleotides: TGTGCCAGCGGTTTACCGGGGGGCTACACCTTC.

The chain combines TRBV28 with TRBJ1-5; 9 bases are shared with TRBD1. The CDR3 is 19 amino acids. Looked up from germline, CDR1 is MDHEN and CDR2 is SYDVKM. Trimming removed 5 bases from V and 5 bases from J; junction bases left unmatched: 19. The CDR3 region has the DNA TGTGCCAGCAGTCCTAAAAAACCGGGACAGGGATCGGAGTATCAGCCCCAGCATTTT. Its protein is CASSPKKPGQGSEYQPQHF.

The CDR3, as DNA: TGCGCCAGCAGCCTTGGGACAGGGGGCGATGCTAATGAAAAACTGTTTTTT. It specifies CASSLGTGGDANEKLFF. J is TRBJ1-4 and V is TRBV4-3, with TRBD1 matching over 12 bases. CDR3 length: 17 amino acids. In germline, CDR1 is LGHNA, CDR2 YSLEER. V was pared by 4 bases and J by 3 bases, with 6 bases of the junction left unmatched.

A few counts support this clone. The J gene is TRBJ2-7, the V gene TRBV6-1; possible D gene TRBD1, 6 bases. Trimming removed 3 bases at V and 2 bases at J, with 20 bases between. The CDR3 length is 17 residues. CDR1 and CDR2 from the germline V gene are MNHNS and SASEGT. The DNA for the CDR3 is TGTGCCAGCAGTGACGGCGTGCGAGGGACACTTCCCTACGAGCAGTACTTC. Its protein is CASSDGVRGTLPYEQYF.

The chain carries TRBV15 and TRBJ1-2, with D tentatively TRBD1 (6 bases). Trimming pared 0 bases from V and 6 bases from J, leaving 14 bases between. Germline loops: CDR1 LNHNV, CDR2 YYDKDF (reference sequence). The CDR3 has 15 amino acids. CDR3 residues: CATSRETGYIDGYTF. The CDR3 DNA follows: TGTGCCACCAGCAGAGAAACAGGGTATATCGATGGCTACACCTTC.

V is TRBV10-3 and J is TRBJ2-3; D is perhaps TRBD2 (7 bases). CDR1 is ENHRY, CDR2 SYGVKD, per germline. This CDR3 has 14 residues. Trimming left V 4 bases short and J 5 bases short, with 13 bases between. Written as DNA, the CDR3 is TGTGCCATCAGTGTGGGGGGGCCCGGAGATACGCAGTATTTT. Translated: CAISVGGPGDTQYF.

The chain recombines TRBV5-6 with TRBJ1-5; 8 positions match TRBD1. The CDR3 extends over 15 amino acids. Germline V gene data show CDR1 as SGHDT and CDR2 as YYEEEE. Losses at the gene ends were 4 bases for V and 7 bases for J; bases not matched to a gene: 10. CDR3 sequence reads: CASSRDRGWGQPQHF. For the CDR3, the DNA is TGTGCCAGCAGCCGTGACAGGGGTTGGGGCCAGCCCCAGCATTTT.

This chain joins TRBV19 and TRBJ1-2; no reliable D call. V shed 3 bases and J shed 4 bases, with 12 bases lying between them. The CDR3 contains 14 residues. CDR1 and CDR2 from the germline V gene are LNHDA and SQIVND (reference sequence). The CDR3 DNA is TGTGCCAGTAGTATCAGCGGGATCGGCTATGGCTACACCTTC. Amino acid sequence: CASSISGIGYGYTF.

The V and J genes are TRBV5-1 and TRBJ1-1, with 10 bases identical to TRBD1. Trimming cost V 5 bases and J 3 bases; bases outside gene matches: 4. This CDR3 comprises 14 residues. Germline V gives CDR1 SGHRS, CDR2 YFSETQ. The CDR3 DNA is TGCGCCAGCAGGGAGGGACAGGGGTACACTGAAGCTTTCTTT. Translated: CASREGQGYTEAFF.

With regard to this clone: A read error may produce the germline difference seen at one junction end. This chain links TRBV20-1 with TRBJ1-1; TRBD1 agrees at 10 bases. Germline CDR1 DFQATT, CDR2 SNEGSKA (reference sequence). The length of the CDR3 is 11 residues. CDR3 protein: CSAYDRDRGEF. The CDR3 bases are TGCAGTGCTTATGACCGGGACAGGGGCGAATTT.